The TCR beta chain described here comes from a study of T and B cells in COVID-19 patients. Study details: The recovered patients had mostly mild to moderate COVID-19 with outpatient management.

This clonotype occurred a few times. Its target is not known. Study-wide points: Blood from mildly ill patients while symptomatic, and early samples from severe cases, were scarce.

CDR3 length: 16 amino acids. Germline V CDR1 and CDR2: KGHDR, SFDVKD. With 9 bases clipped from V and 0 bases from J, the junction kept 10 bases outside the gene matches. BIOMED2 TRB-A/B primer pools were used in multiplex TRB PCR. MiXCR was run by TCRdb on the multiplex PCR reads, yielding one entry per CDR3 protein. There are around 8,700 distinct CDR3 sequences in the sample; approximately 40% occur only once, and 53% lies in the top ten. Each TRB amplification used roughly 220-550 ng of genomic DNA from blood. This sequence originates from a human donor with active COVID-19. This chain joins TRBV24-1 and TRBJ2-5; 9 bases align to TRBD1. Material: blood. Here the CDR3 reads CATSGTGSEDQETQYF. CDR3 bases: TGTGCCACCTCCGGGACAGGGTCAGAGGACCAAGAGACCCAGTACTTC.